This is a list of T cell receptor beta chains from one sample in a study of T cell repertoires in cytomegalovirus infection. In TCRdb, the reads were re-called with MiXCR into one record per CDR3 protein. The data contain some 250,000 distinct CDR3 sequences, 9.1% of them singletons. The specimen was PBMCs. These receptor sequences come from a human donor in good health (CMV status not recorded). Some clones in this sample may be carry-over from other donors' samples. Each CDR3 is given with its conserved first and last residue. A D gene is named only where the DNA matches it firmly. Clone size appears in some rows only: once, few, many, or a class for an expanded clone.

abundance,d_gene,v_gene,j_gene,len,CDR3aa,CDR3nt
many,-,TRBV27,TRBJ1-4,17,CASSKNDGDPTNEKLFF,TGTGCCAGCAGTAAGAACGACGGTGACCCAACTAATGAAAAACTGTTTTTT
many,TRBD2,TRBV7-2,TRBJ2-3,15,CASSLQGGSTDTQYF,TGTGCCAGCAGCTTACAGGGAGGGAGCACAGATACGCAGTATTTT
few,-,TRBV5-4,TRBJ1-2,14,CASTHSGNDYGYTF,TGTGCCAGCACCCATTCAGGGAACGACTATGGCTACACCTTC
many,TRBD1,TRBV6-8,TRBJ2-1,15,CASRRRTGGYNEQFF,TGTGCCAGCAGACGAAGGACAGGGGGATACAATGAGCAGTTCTTC
many,-,TRBV20-1,TRBJ1-5,15,CSAIRGSSYNQPQHF,TGCAGTGCTATCCGGGGCAGCAGCTACAATCAGCCCCAGCATTTT
many,-,TRBV27,TRBJ1-5,13,CASRGRSNQPQHF,TGTGCCAGCAGAGGAAGGAGCAATCAGCCCCAGCATTTT
many,TRBD1,TRBV7-2,TRBJ1-6,14,CASSLHRGGSPLHF,TGTGCCAGCAGCTTACACAGGGGTGGCTCACCCCTCCACTTT
many,-,TRBV7-8,TRBJ2-5,14,CASSFPTGVPTQYF,TGTGCCAGCAGCTTTCCGACGGGGGTGCCGACCCAGTACTTC
many,-,TRBV7-2,TRBJ1-1,14,CASSTSGANTEAFF,TGTGCCAGCAGCACCTCAGGAGCGAACACTGAAGCTTTCTTT
-,-,TRBV28,TRBJ1-1,11,CATRQVGEAFF,TGTGCCACCCGTCAGGTCGGTGAAGCTTTCTTT
many,TRBD1,TRBV6-2/TRBV6-3,TRBJ1-2,19,CASRRTGTGVLNLRSGYTF,TGTGCCAGCAGACGGACCGGGACAGGGGTGCTAAATTTGAGGAGTGGCTACACCTTC
few,TRBD1,TRBV19,TRBJ1-2,16,CASSPGQVLANYGYTF,TGTGCCAGTAGTCCAGGACAGGTGTTAGCTAACTATGGCTACACCTTC
-,-,TRBV4-1,TRBJ1-6,15,CASSQDSQGYSPLHF,TGCGCCAGCAGCCAAGATTCCCAGGGGTATTCACCCCTCCACTTT
many,TRBD2,TRBV20-1,TRBJ2-3,16,CSARTGTSVLTDTQYF,TGCAGTGCTAGAACCGGGACTAGCGTCCTCACAGATACGCAGTATTTT
-,-,TRBV11-2,TRBJ1-1,14,CASSFGRENTEAFF,TGTGCCAGCAGCTTCGGAAGGGAGAACACTGAAGCTTTCTTT
many,-,TRBV7-2,TRBJ2-7,13,CASSSPPGIEQYF,TGTGCCAGCAGCTCCCCGCCGGGAATCGAGCAGTACTTC
few,-,TRBV27,TRBJ1-1,15,CASMGGTLMNTEAFF,TGTGCCAGCATGGGGGGAACACTTATGAACACTGAAGCTTTCTTT
many,TRBD2,TRBV2,TRBJ2-3,19,CASSDWLAGGPSRSDTQYF,TGTGCCAGCAGTGATTGGTTGGCGGGGGGGCCGAGTCGCTCAGATACGCAGTATTTT
few,-,TRBV14,TRBJ2-3,14,CASSQVPGADTQYF,TGTGCCAGCAGCCAAGTACCGGGAGCGGATACGCAGTATTTT
many,TRBD1,TRBV7-2,TRBJ1-6,20,CASSLTGQGVKSSYNSPLHF,TGTGCCAGCAGCTTGACTGGACAGGGCGTTAAAAGCTCCTATAATTCACCCCTCCACTTT
many,TRBD1,TRBV24-1,TRBJ2-1,16,CATSDAGTGAYNEQFF,TGTGCCACCAGTGATGCCGGGACAGGGGCCTACAATGAGCAGTTCTTC
many,TRBD2,TRBV7-9,TRBJ2-5,15,CASSLGQGLGETQYF,TGTGCCAGCAGCTTAGGCCAGGGACTAGGTGAGACCCAGTACTTC
many,-,TRBV6-2/TRBV6-3,TRBJ1-1,15,CASSYSGRVGTEAFF,TGTGCCAGCAGTTACTCGGGCAGGGTAGGCACTGAAGCTTTCTTT
many,-,TRBV7-6,TRBJ2-5,13,CASREQAGQTQYF,TGTGCCAGCAGGGAACAAGCCGGCCAGACCCAGTACTTC
many,TRBD2,TRBV5-8,TRBJ2-7,14,CASSFSPGGYEQYF,TGTGCCAGCAGCTTTTCGCCGGGGGGCTACGAGCAGTACTTC
-,TRBD2,TRBV18,TRBJ2-3,15,CVSSLQRGTTDTQYF,TGTGTCAGCTCATTGCAGCGGGGAACCACAGATACGCAGTATTTT
many,-,TRBV7-9,TRBJ2-7,13,CASSRAGGYEQYF,TGTGCCAGCAGTCGAGCAGGGGGGTACGAGCAGTACTTC
-,TRBD1,TRBV7-6,TRBJ1-2,15,CASILSGQGPGGYTF,TGTGCCAGCATCCTCAGCGGACAGGGGCCAGGGGGCTACACCTTC
many,TRBD1,TRBV15,TRBJ2-4,16,CATSPTGFNAKNIQYF,TGTGCCACCAGCCCGACAGGGTTTAATGCCAAAAACATTCAGTACTTC
many,-,TRBV7-8,TRBJ1-1,13,CASSLKVDTEAFF,TGTGCCAGCAGCTTAAAGGTCGACACTGAAGCTTTCTTT
-,-,TRBV19,TRBJ1-2,15,CASSPLNPGVFGYTF,TGTGCCAGTAGTCCACTCAACCCAGGGGTTTTCGGCTACACCTTC
many,TRBD1,TRBV6-6,TRBJ2-7,14,CASSWTGGRGEQYF,TGTGCCAGCAGTTGGACAGGGGGCCGGGGCGAGCAGTACTTC
many,-,TRBV7-6,TRBJ1-3,14,CASSLSRVGNTIYF,TGTGCCAGCAGCTTAAGCAGGGTTGGAAACACCATATATTTT
-,TRBD1,TRBV4-1,TRBJ2-6,18,CASSQAGTESSGANVLTF,TGCGCCAGCAGCCAAGCCGGGACAGAGAGCTCTGGGGCCAACGTCCTGACTTTC
-,-,TRBV12-3/TRBV12-4,TRBJ2-7,14,CASRTTGTKGEQYF,TGTGCCAGCAGGACTACCGGGACGAAGGGCGAGCAGTACTTC
-,-,TRBV28,TRBJ1-1,11,CASSPVGEAFF,TGTGCCAGCAGTCCAGTCGGTGAAGCTTTCTTT
-,TRBD1,TRBV30,TRBJ2-7,14,CAWTGDRNLVGQYF,TGTGCCTGGACGGGGGACAGGAATCTAGTGGGGCAGTACTTC
many,TRBD1,TRBV7-8,TRBJ2-2,16,CASSSFDRGGTGELFF,TGTGCCAGCAGCTCATTTGACAGGGGCGGGACCGGGGAGCTGTTTTTT
-,-,TRBV29-1,TRBJ2-5,14,CSVSRSRTQETQYF,TGCAGCGTTAGCAGAAGCAGGACCCAAGAGACCCAGTACTTC
-,-,TRBV19,TRBJ1-1,13,CASKTDSTTEAFF,TGTGCCAGTAAAACAGACAGTACCACTGAAGCTTTCTTT
many,-,TRBV19,TRBJ1-5,15,CAAGGRSYSNQPQHF,TGTGCCGCCGGTGGCAGGAGTTATAGCAATCAGCCCCAGCATTTT
many,TRBD1,TRBV28,TRBJ2-1,15,CASRGGGQGTDEQFF,TGTGCCAGCAGGGGGGGGGGACAGGGGACAGATGAGCAGTTCTTC
few,-,TRBV19,TRBJ1-1,14,CASRVGQLNTEAFF,TGTGCCAGTAGAGTAGGACAACTGAACACTGAAGCTTTCTTT
many,TRBD1,TRBV6-6,TRBJ1-1,14,CASSYQGQGWKAFF,TGTGCCAGCAGTTACCAGGGACAGGGTTGGAAAGCTTTCTTT
many,TRBD1,TRBV10-2,TRBJ1-6,17,CASSEPSQGGYNSPLHF,TGCGCCAGCAGTGAGCCGAGCCAGGGGGGCTATAATTCACCCCTCCACTTT
few,-,TRBV20-1,TRBJ2-1,17,CSARVRLLVHSYNEQFF,TGCAGTGCTAGAGTCAGGCTTCTGGTACATTCCTACAATGAGCAGTTCTTC
-,-,TRBV28,TRBJ1-5,14,CATVIGGAGQPQHF,TGTGCCACCGTAATCGGGGGCGCGGGACAGCCCCAGCATTTT
-,TRBD2,TRBV28,TRBJ2-7,15,CASSPPGLAAYEQYF,TGTGCCAGCAGTCCACCGGGACTAGCCGCCTACGAGCAGTACTTC
-,TRBD1,TRBV20-1,TRBJ1-1,13,CSAKGAGGTEAFF,TGCAGTGCTAAAGGTGCAGGGGGCACTGAAGCTTTCTTT
many,-,TRBV27,TRBJ2-7,13,CASREGGIYEQYF,TGTGCCAGCAGGGAGGGCGGAATTTACGAGCAGTACTTC
once,TRBD1,TRBV12-3/TRBV12-4,TRBJ1-4,14,CASSTGGVGEKLFF,TGTGCCAGCAGTACAGGGGGCGTGGGTGAAAAACTGTTTTTT
few,TRBD1,TRBV29-1,TRBJ2-2,13,CSVGDSRSGELFF,TGCAGCGTTGGGGACAGTCGGTCCGGGGAGCTGTTTTTT
many,-,TRBV5-4,TRBJ2-5,14,CASSLKDGQETQYF,TGTGCCAGCAGCTTGAAGGACGGTCAAGAGACCCAGTACTTC
-,TRBD1,TRBV19,TRBJ2-2,15,CASSGDRGVAGELFF,TGTGCCAGTAGTGGGGACAGGGGAGTCGCCGGGGAGCTGTTTTTT